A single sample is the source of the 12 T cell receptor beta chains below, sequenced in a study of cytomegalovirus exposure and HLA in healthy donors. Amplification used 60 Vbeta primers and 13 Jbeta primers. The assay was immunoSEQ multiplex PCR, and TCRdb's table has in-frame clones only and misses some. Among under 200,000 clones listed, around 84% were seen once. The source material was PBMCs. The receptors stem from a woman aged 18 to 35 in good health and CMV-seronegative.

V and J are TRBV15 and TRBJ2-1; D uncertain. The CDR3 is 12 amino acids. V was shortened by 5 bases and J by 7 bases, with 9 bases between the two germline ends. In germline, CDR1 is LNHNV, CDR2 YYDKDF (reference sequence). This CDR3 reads CATSLSWNEQFF. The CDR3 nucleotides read TGTGCCACCAGCCTATCTTGGAATGAGCAGTTCTTC.

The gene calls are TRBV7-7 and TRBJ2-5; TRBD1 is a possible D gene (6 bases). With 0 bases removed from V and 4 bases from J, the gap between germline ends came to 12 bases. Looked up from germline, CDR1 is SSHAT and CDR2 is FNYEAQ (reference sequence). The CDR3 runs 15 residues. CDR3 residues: CASSLAGAGGETQYF. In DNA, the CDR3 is TGTGCCAGCAGCTTAGCGGGGGCTGGCGGAGAGACCCAGTACTTC.

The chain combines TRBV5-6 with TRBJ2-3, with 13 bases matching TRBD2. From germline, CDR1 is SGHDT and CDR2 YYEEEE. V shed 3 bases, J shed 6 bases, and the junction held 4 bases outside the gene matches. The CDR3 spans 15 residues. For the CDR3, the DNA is TGTGCCAGCAGCTGGGGACTAGCGGGACGGGATACGCAGTATTTT. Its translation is CASSWGLAGRDTQYF.

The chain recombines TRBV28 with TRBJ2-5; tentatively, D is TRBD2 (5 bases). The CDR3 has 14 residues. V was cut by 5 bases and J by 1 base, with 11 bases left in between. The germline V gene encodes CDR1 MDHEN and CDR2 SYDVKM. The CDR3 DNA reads TGTGCCAGCAGTACCCCCAGCGGCCAAGAGACCCAGTACTTC. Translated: CASSTPSGQETQYF.

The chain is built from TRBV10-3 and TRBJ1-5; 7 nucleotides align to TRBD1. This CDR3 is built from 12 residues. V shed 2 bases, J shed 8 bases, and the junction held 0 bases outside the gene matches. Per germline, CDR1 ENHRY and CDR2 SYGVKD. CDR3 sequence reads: CAISETGEPQHF. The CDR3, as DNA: TGTGCCATCAGTGAGACAGGGGAGCCCCAGCATTTT.

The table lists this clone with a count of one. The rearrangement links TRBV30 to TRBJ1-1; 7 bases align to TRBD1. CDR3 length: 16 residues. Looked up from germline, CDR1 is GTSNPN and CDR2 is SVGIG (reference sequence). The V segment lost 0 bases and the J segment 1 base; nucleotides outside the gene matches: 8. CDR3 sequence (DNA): TGTGCCTGGAGTGTAATTGGCGACAGGGCGAACACTGAAGCTTTCTTT. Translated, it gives CAWSVIGDRANTEAFF.

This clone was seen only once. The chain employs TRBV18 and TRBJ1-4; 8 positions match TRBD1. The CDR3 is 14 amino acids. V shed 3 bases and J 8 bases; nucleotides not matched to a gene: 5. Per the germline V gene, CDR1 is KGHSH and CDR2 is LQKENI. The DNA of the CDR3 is TGTGCCAGCTCACCGGGACAGGTTGGAGAAAAACTGTTTTTT. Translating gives CASSPGQVGEKLFF.

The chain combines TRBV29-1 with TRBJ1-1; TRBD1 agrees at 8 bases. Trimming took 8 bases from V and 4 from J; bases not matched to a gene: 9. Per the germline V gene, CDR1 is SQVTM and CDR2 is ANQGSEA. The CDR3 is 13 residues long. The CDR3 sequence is CSTRQGASTEAFF. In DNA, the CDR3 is TGCAGCACCCGGCAGGGGGCGAGCACTGAAGCTTTCTTT.

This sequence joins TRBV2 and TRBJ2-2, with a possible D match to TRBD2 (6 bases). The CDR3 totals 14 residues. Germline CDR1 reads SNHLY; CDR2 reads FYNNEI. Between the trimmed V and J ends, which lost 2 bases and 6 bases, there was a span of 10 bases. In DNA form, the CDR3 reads TGTGCCAGCAGTGAATCACTAGCAGCCGGGGAGCTGTTTTTT. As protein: CASSESLAAGELFF.

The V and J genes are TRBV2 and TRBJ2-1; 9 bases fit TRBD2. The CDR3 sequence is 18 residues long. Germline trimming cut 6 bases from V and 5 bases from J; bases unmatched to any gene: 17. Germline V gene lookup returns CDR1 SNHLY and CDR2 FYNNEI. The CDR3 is CASSRYRPTVAGDNEQFF. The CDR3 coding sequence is TGTGCCAGCAGCCGTTACCGCCCTACCGTAGCGGGGGACAATGAGCAGTTCTTC. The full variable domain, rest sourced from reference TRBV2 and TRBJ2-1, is EPEVTQTPSHQVTQMGQEVILRCVPISNHLYFYWYRQILGQKVEFLVSFYNNEISEKSEIFDDQFSVERPDGSNFTLKIRSTKLEDSAMYFCASSRYRPTVAGDNEQFFGPGTRLTVL.

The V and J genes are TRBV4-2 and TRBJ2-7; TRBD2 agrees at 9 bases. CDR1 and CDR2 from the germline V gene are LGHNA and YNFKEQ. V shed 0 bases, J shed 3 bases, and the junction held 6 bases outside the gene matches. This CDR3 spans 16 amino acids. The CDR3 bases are TGTGCCAGCAGCCAAGATACAGCGGGAGGAGTCTACGAGCAGTACTTC. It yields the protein CASSQDTAGGVYEQYF.

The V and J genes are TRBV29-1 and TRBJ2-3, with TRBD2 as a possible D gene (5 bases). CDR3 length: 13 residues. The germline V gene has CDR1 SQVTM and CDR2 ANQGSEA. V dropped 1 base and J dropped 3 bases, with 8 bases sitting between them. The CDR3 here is CSVEGTSTDTQYF. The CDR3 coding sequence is TGCAGCGTTGAAGGAACTAGTACAGATACGCAGTATTTT.